Detailed here is one T cell receptor beta chain. Its target is unknown. This sample stems from a study of CD8 T cells in ankylosing spondylitis. Study-wide points: Significant enrichment of disease-linked clones was reportedly seen in matched ankylosing spondylitis synovial fluid. Earlier work had already found some motif variants in reactive arthritis synovial fluid and blood. With a CD8+ phenotype, disease-linked clones were relatively rare in peripheral blood. Typical of ankylosing spondylitis blood, it appeared, was a TCR beta motif of under 10 highly homologous variants.

CDR1 and CDR2 (germline): DFQATT, SNEGSKA (reference sequence). The CDR3 loop spans 17 amino acids. J gave up 0 bases and V 6 bases, and 12 bases lay outside the gene matches. One entry per CDR3 protein, called by TCRdb with MiXCR from the 5' RACE reads. The profile covers approximately 500,000 distinct CDR3 sequences, with about an eighth appearing a single time and about 6.5% taken by the ten largest. Sequenced sample: blood, either unsorted or a sorted T cell fraction (not recorded which). The genes are TRBV20-1 and TRBJ1-5, with TRBD1 identical over 9 bases. This receptor was taken from a male donor with ankylosing spondylitis. The CDR3: CSAPRLGQGYSNQPQHF. CDR3 coding DNA: TGCAGTGCCCCAAGGCTGGGACAGGGATATAGCAATCAGCCCCAGCATTTT.